Listed here is a single T cell receptor (beta chain). No antigen is known for it. The data were taken from a study of cytomegalovirus exposure and HLA in healthy donors. Broader study findings: Reports indicate that TCR beta sequences accurately predicted the HLA-A and HLA-B alleles of most subjects. Sequencing artifact likely explains a cluster of highly shared sequence variants.

13 Jbeta primers and 60 Vbeta primers were used for the PCR. Clones were read by immunoSEQ multiplex PCR, and TCRdb kept only the in-frame ones, dropping some. The table lists some 140,000 clones, over 70% of them singletons. There are 15 residues in the CDR3. Per germline, CDR1 MDHEN and CDR2 SYDVKM. V lost 4 bases and J 6 bases, leaving 16 bases between the germline ends. Sequencing was carried out using PBMCs. The TCR sequence derives from a middle-aged man in good health and CMV-seronegative. This chain joins TRBV28 and TRBJ1-5, with D possibly matching TRBD1 (5 bases). The chain's CDR3 is CASSSGGGRSQPQHF. The CDR3 DNA is TGTGCCAGCAGTTCTGGCGGGGGAAGGAGTCAGCCCCAGCATTTT.